A selection of T cell receptor beta chains follows, all from one sample in a study of T-cell memory formation after mild COVID-19. Using its own MiXCR run on the 5' RACE reads, TCRdb lists one record per CDR3 protein. The sample carries around 310,000 distinct CDR3 sequences, 20% to 25% recorded once. The sample consisted of PBMCs or a T cell subset sorted from them (not recorded which). The receptors shown here come from a young man who had mild COVID-19 (a few samples of this study predate the infection). Cell type and time point are not known. CDR3s include the opening cysteine and the closing phenylalanine or tryptophan. D genes are given only for firm matches. The size entry is marked missing in some rows and otherwise reads once, few, many or a size class.

d_gene	v_gene	j_gene	abundance	CDR3nt	CDR3aa
.	TRBV6-5	TRBJ2-4	.	TGTGCCAGCAGTTACGCAGGGACCAAAAACATTCAGTACTTC	CASSYAGTKNIQYF
TRBD1	TRBV7-9	TRBJ1-6	.	TGTGCCAGCAGCTTGGTCGGACAGGGGAATTCACCCCTCCACTTT	CASSLVGQGNSPLHF
.	TRBV4-3	TRBJ2-3	many	TGCGCCAGCAGCCAAGATTGGGACGGCGGAGGCACAGATACGCAGTATTTT	CASSQDWDGGGTDTQYF
.	TRBV6-1	TRBJ2-3	few	TGTGCCAGCAGTGAGCGGCCCCGCACAGATACGCAGTATTTT	CASSERPRTDTQYF
.	TRBV24-1	TRBJ2-1	.	TGTGCCACCAGTGCGGACGAGGGAGGAAGTGAGCAGTTCTTC	CATSADEGGSEQFF
.	TRBV28	TRBJ1-1	.	TGTGCCAGCAGGACAGCCGGGACTGCTAACACTGAAGCTTTCTTT	CASRTAGTANTEAFF
.	TRBV7-9	TRBJ1-1	.	TGTGCCAGCAGTTCAGCTCGGGGGACCACTGAAGCTTTCTTT	CASSSARGTTEAFF
.	TRBV25-1	TRBJ2-3	.	TGTGCCAGCAGTGAGAGTCGTACGCAGTATTTT	CASSESRTQYF
TRBD1	TRBV6-5	TRBJ1-5	.	TGTGCCAGCAGTTACTCGGGACAGAGTTATCAGCCCCAGCATTTT	CASSYSGQSYQPQHF
.	TRBV2	TRBJ1-5	.	TGTGCCAGCAGCGTCCTTGGAGATCAGCCCCAGCATTTT	CASSVLGDQPQHF
.	TRBV9	TRBJ2-1	.	TGTGCCAGCAGCCTCTCCATCGATAGTCAATCCTACAATGAGCAGTTCTTC	CASSLSIDSQSYNEQFF
.	TRBV4-3	TRBJ1-1	.	TGCGCCAGCAGCCAAGATCAAGTAAGAAACCGGAACACTGAAGCTTTCTTT	CASSQDQVRNRNTEAFF
TRBD1	TRBV10-3	TRBJ1-1	many	TGTGCCATCAGCCGCGGGACAGTGAACACTGAAGCTTTCTTT	CAISRGTVNTEAFF
.	TRBV12-3/TRBV12-4	TRBJ2-7	few	TGTGCCAGCAGTTTAGACCAGGGCACGTTTCAGTACTTC	CASSLDQGTFQYF
.	TRBV4-3	TRBJ1-3	few	TGCGCCAGCAGCCAAGAGGGTAGCGCTGGAAACACCATATATTTT	CASSQEGSAGNTIYF
.	TRBV29-1	TRBJ1-2	.	TGCAGCGTTGAGTACGTCGGAGCCTACACCTTC	CSVEYVGAYTF
.	TRBV20-1	TRBJ2-1	.	TGCAGTGCTAGAGACGCTCACAGTGGCTCCTACAATGAGCAGTTCTTC	CSARDAHSGSYNEQFF
.	TRBV12-3/TRBV12-4	TRBJ2-2	few	TGTGCCACTAGCTTCACCGGGGAGCTGTTTTTT	CATSFTGELFF
TRBD2	TRBV6-6	TRBJ2-1	few	TGTGCCAGCAGTTACTCAACTAGCGTACCATACAATGAGCAGTTCTTC	CASSYSTSVPYNEQFF
TRBD1	TRBV2	TRBJ1-1	.	TGTGCCACCCGACAGGGCCCTATGAACACTGAAGCTTTCTTT	CATRQGPMNTEAFF
TRBD1	TRBV5-1	TRBJ1-1	many	TGCGCCAGCAGCTTAGAGGGGGCCCCTGAAGCTTTCTTT	CASSLEGAPEAFF
TRBD2	TRBV7-9	TRBJ2-5	.	TGTGCCAGCAGCCCCACCCTCTCCGGGACTAGCGGGACAAGGGGGGCCCAGTACTTC	CASSPTLSGTSGTRGAQYF
.	TRBV29-1	TRBJ2-5	.	TGCAGCGTTGAAGCCAGGGTGGGAGAGACCCAGTACTTC	CSVEARVGETQYF
.	TRBV5-5	TRBJ2-1	.	TGTGCCAGCAGCTCGGGGACCCACCCACCTTACAATGAGCAGTTCTTC	CASSSGTHPPYNEQFF
TRBD2	TRBV4-2	TRBJ2-5	few	TGTGCCAGCAGCCATGAACTAGCGGGGCAAGAGACCCAGTACTTC	CASSHELAGQETQYF
TRBD2	TRBV2	TRBJ2-7	.	TGTGCCAGCAGTCCCGGGAGGGGGGACGAGCAGTACTTC	CASSPGRGDEQYF
TRBD1	TRBV6-2/TRBV6-3	TRBJ1-6	many	TGTGCCAGCAGGATGGACAGGGGGCTTCTTAATTCACCCCTCCACTTT	CASRMDRGLLNSPLHF
TRBD1	TRBV5-1	TRBJ2-1	.	TGCGCCAGCAGCTTGGTAGTAGGGGGCGATGAGCAGTTCTTC	CASSLVVGGDEQFF
.	TRBV20-1	TRBJ1-1	.	TGCAGTGCTCAGAGAACCATGATAGGCCAAGCTTTCTTT	CSAQRTMIGQAFF
.	TRBV6-6	TRBJ2-1	.	TGTGCCAGCAGTTCCGACAACCCTGAGCAGTTCTTC	CASSSDNPEQFF
.	TRBV29-1	TRBJ2-7	.	TGCAGCGTCCGGGACTCCAGCGGTGGGGAGCAGTACTTC	CSVRDSSGGEQYF
.	TRBV5-1	TRBJ2-1	many	TGCGCCAGCAGCTTGGGGGCAGGCAATGAGCAGTTCTTC	CASSLGAGNEQFF
TRBD1	TRBV20-1	TRBJ2-5	.	TGCAGTGCTTATTCCGGGACAGGGGGAGAGACCCAGTACTTC	CSAYSGTGGETQYF
.	TRBV7-2	TRBJ2-7	few	TGTGCCAGCAGCTTAGTCTACTCAGGGAATAACGAGCAGTACTTC	CASSLVYSGNNEQYF
TRBD1	TRBV11-1	TRBJ2-1	few	TGTGCCAGCAGCCCTCAACAGGGGGCCAATGAGCAGTTCTTC	CASSPQQGANEQFF
.	TRBV7-6	TRBJ1-1	few	TGTGCCAGCAGCTTAGCGCTGGGGGCTCCGAACACTGAAGCTTTCTTT	CASSLALGAPNTEAFF
.	TRBV3-1	TRBJ1-2	.	TGTGCCAGCAGCCAAGATCCCGGACTGACGAACTATGGCTACACCTTC	CASSQDPGLTNYGYTF
.	TRBV20-1	TRBJ2-7	few	TGCAGTGCTAGAGATCTGCTTTACGAGCAGTACTTC	CSARDLLYEQYF
.	TRBV12-3/TRBV12-4	TRBJ2-2	few	TGTGCCAGCGGCACTAGCTACACCGGGGAGCTGTTTTTT	CASGTSYTGELFF
.	TRBV6-2/TRBV6-3	TRBJ2-5	.	TGTGCCAGCAGTTACTCGGTGCTCGCGCGAACCCAGTACTTC	CASSYSVLARTQYF
.	TRBV5-6	TRBJ2-6	many	TGTGCCAGCAGCTTGGTGACGAACTCTGGGGCCAACGTCCTGACTTTC	CASSLVTNSGANVLTF
.	TRBV3-1	TRBJ1-1	few	TGTGCCAGCAGCCAAGGTCCCAGGCCCACTGAAGCTTTCTTT	CASSQGPRPTEAFF
TRBD1	TRBV4-1	TRBJ1-6	once	TGCGCCAGCAGCCTACCGGGACAGGGAAGATCACCCCTCCACTTT	CASSLPGQGRSPLHF
.	TRBV6-5	TRBJ2-3	.	TGTGCCAGCAGTTACTCAGGGGCTAGCTCAGATACGCAGTATTTT	CASSYSGASSDTQYF